The rows below give T cell receptor beta chains drawn from one sample of a study of cytomegalovirus exposure and HLA in healthy donors. Generated by immunoSEQ multiplex PCR, the TCRdb table keeps only in-frame clones and is missing some. This sample has roughly 150,000 clones, with about 81% found just once. Input material: PBMCs. The receptors shown here come from a young woman in good health and CMV-seronegative. The conserved cysteine and the conserved F or W are not part of the CDR3 here. A D gene is named only where the DNA matches it firmly.

d_gene,v_gene,CDR3aa
.,TRBV5-4,ASSPRLGQGYEQY
.,TRBV18,ASSVQGDNSPLH
.,TRBV7-6,ASSRGGSYNSPLH
.,TRBV7-9,SSSLGYSDSLWRETQY
TRBD1,TRBV30,AWSSQGGYGYT
TRBD2,TRBV7-6,ASSINNQREGSYEQY
.,TRBV11-3,ASSPARGSTEAF
TRBD1,TRBV5-1,ASSLGDRTTKDLNTEAF
.,TRBV5-4,ASSLPSGGDTEAF
TRBD1,TRBV11-1,ASSLWTGVGELF
TRBD2,TRBV2,ASSLTSGIVEQY
.,TRBV6-6,ASSYSTRIWEKLF
TRBD1,TRBV9,ASSDPGQDTEAF
.,TRBV28,ASSPYKTDTQY
.,TRBV7-9,ASSPAVGVTEAF
.,TRBV7-2,ASSLPTLSTGELF
.,TRBV18,ASSPPNREGSPLH
.,TRBV28,ASSLGHPGVSGQPQH
.,TRBV9,ASSEGRGINEKLF
.,TRBV6-5,ASLSPITGELF
TRBD1,TRBV28,ASSSQGALSLMYGYT
.,TRBV15,ATSPDRNNYGYT
.,TRBV27,ASIGLKGRTGELF